The clone carrying this T cell receptor beta chain appeared a few times. The data are from a study of T-cell reconstitution after alpha-beta-depleted transplantation in children. TCRbeta library preparation incorporated unique molecular identifiers. TCRdb independently ran MiXCR on the PCR reads; one entry per CDR3 protein. Of 600,000 to 700,000 distinct CDR3 sequences in the sample, around 16% are singletons; the top ten hold approximately 1.1%. The J segment lost 0 bases and the V segment lost 5 bases, leaving 5 bases of the junction unmatched. Germline lookup yields CDR1 SGHRS and CDR2 YFSETQ. The CDR3 loop spans 16 amino acids.

The source is a human donor who donated a stem cell graft to a child with acute myeloid leukemia. V usage is TRBV5-1 and J usage is TRBJ1-6; 7 bases map to TRBD1. The source material was PBMCs from the stem cell graft donor, sampled from the stem cell graft. CDR3 sequence: CASSHGDSSYNSPLHF. The CDR3 DNA reads TGCGCCAGCAGTCACGGGGACAGCTCCTATAATTCACCCCTCCACTTT.